This TCR beta chain was documented in a study of monozygotic twins with cystic fibrosis. This clone occurred once. Sequenced by immunoSEQ multiplex PCR; TCRdb stores in-frame clones only, minus some. This table holds approximately 14,000 clones, 80% to 90% found once. The sequencing input was blood. This clonotype originated in a boy younger than 18 with cystic fibrosis.

CDR3 protein: CASSAGLAVTDTQYF. The CDR3, as DNA: TGTGCCAGCAGCGCCGGACTAGCGGTCACAGATACGCAGTATTTT. This chain links TRBV7-7 with TRBJ2-3; 10 bases map to TRBD2. Losses at the gene ends were 5 bases for V and 2 bases for J; bases not matched to a gene: 4. The length of the CDR3 is 15 residues. CDR1 SSHAT and CDR2 FNYEAQ come from the germline V gene (reference sequence).